This T cell receptor beta chain was observed in a study of CD8+CD57+ T cells in acquired aplastic anemia. Germline V gene lookup returns CDR1 SNHLY and CDR2 FYNNEI. This CDR3 has 15 amino acids. V lost 2 bases and J lost 5; bases outside the gene matches: 5. According to the study, genomic DNA was the template for TCR beta VDJ and CDR3 profiling. TCRdb ran MiXCR on the reads and lists one entry per CDR3 protein. The sample has 150,000 to 200,000 distinct CDR3 sequences, 64% seen once; the top ten hold 35% to 55%. The source is a human donor with severe aplastic anemia or a healthy control (not recorded which). V and J are TRBV2 and TRBJ2-7; TRBD2 agrees at 11 bases. The sample comprised sorted CD4+, CD8+, or CD8+CD57+ T cells (not recorded which) from PBMCs. CDR3 nucleotide sequence: TGTGCCAGCAGTGAACTAGCGGGAGGTTTCGACGAGCAGTACTTC. Translated, it gives CASSELAGGFDEQYF.